This T cell receptor beta chain was captured by sequencing in a study of shared clonotypes between healthy human individuals. Study-wide context: Three plates each covered CD4 naive and memory; CD8 naive two, CD8 memory one. Study results and limitations: In a handful of donors, about 5% of naive CD4 clonotypes appeared in common. At large depth, rarefaction still showed sorted-subset sequencing to be incomplete.

In the case of this clone: Its cognate antigen is unknown.

Sequencing used immunoSEQ multiplex PCR; TCRdb keeps in-frame clones, though not all of them. The sample has around 2,000,000 clones, approximately 94% seen once. The naive CD8 fraction comprised CD45RO-negative cells positively selected for CCR7 and excluded terminally differentiated effector memory CD45RA+ cells. Each of the donors was a healthy adult who was HIV-negative and had not had a recent acute infection or vaccination. Per germline, CDR1 MGHRA and CDR2 YSYEKL. Trimming took 4 bases from V and 5 from J; bases not matched to a gene: 11. The CDR3 length is 16 residues. The sequenced material came from naive CD8+ T cells sorted from blood. The sequence was obtained from a young man in good health. The chain links TRBV4-1 to TRBJ2-3, with 8 bases matching TRBD1. In DNA, the CDR3 is TGCGCCAGCAGCCTCCTCGGCAGGGGGCCGGGAGATACGCAGTATTTT. Its protein is CASSLLGRGPGDTQYF.